Listed below are T cell receptor beta chains from one sample, sequenced in a study of shared clonotypes between healthy human individuals. The data were produced by immunoSEQ multiplex PCR, yet TCRdb's version contains in-frame clones alone and is incomplete. This table has about 120,000 clones, roughly 70% appearing once. Source material: memory CD8+ T cells sorted from blood. The origin of the receptors is a young woman in good health. CDR3s include the opening cysteine and the closing phenylalanine or tryptophan. The D gene is left open where the match is weak. Size is omitted from some rows. Given values are once, few, many or a class for expanded clones.

d_gene,j_gene,abundance,v_gene,CDR3nt,CDR3aa
NA,TRBJ2-1,NA,TRBV27,TGTGCCAGCAGTTCCCTTAACAATGAGCAGTTCTTC,CASSSLNNEQFF
NA,TRBJ2-3,NA,TRBV4-1,TGCGCCAGCAGCCAAGTCGCCCTGAGCACAGATACGCAGTATTTT,CASSQVALSTDTQYF
NA,TRBJ2-7,NA,TRBV11-2,TGTGCCAGCAGCTTCTTACGTAGGCAGTACTTC,CASSFLRRQYF
NA,TRBJ1-4,NA,TRBV4-2,TGTGCCAGCAGCTCACTAGGAGAAAAACTGTTTTTT,CASSSLGEKLFF
NA,TRBJ2-7,NA,TRBV5-4,TGTGCCAGCAGCGTTCAACAGGGTTTCTCCTACGAGCAGTACTTC,CASSVQQGFSYEQYF
TRBD1,TRBJ2-7,NA,TRBV5-6,TGTGCCAGCAGCTTGTTGGACAGGGACCTAGCGAGCTACGAGCAGTACTTC,CASSLLDRDLASYEQYF
NA,TRBJ2-1,NA,TRBV19,TGTGCCAGTAGCCCTAGAGCGGGACACTACAATGAGCAGTTCTTC,CASSPRAGHYNEQFF
TRBD1,TRBJ2-5,NA,TRBV15,TGTGCCGCTAGGGGGCAGAACAAAGAGACCCAGTACTTC,CAARGQNKETQYF
NA,TRBJ2-5,NA,TRBV5-4,TGTGCCAGCAGCTCCCTTGGGGACGAGACCCAGTACTTC,CASSSLGDETQYF
NA,TRBJ1-2,NA,TRBV6-1,TGTGCCAGCAGTCTCAAAAAGGGGATAGATGGCTACACCTTC,CASSLKKGIDGYTF
TRBD2,TRBJ2-1,NA,TRBV13,TGTGCCAGCAATCTCGCGGGAGGGCCATGGTACAATGAGCAGTTCTTC,CASNLAGGPWYNEQFF
TRBD1,TRBJ2-5,NA,TRBV9,TGTGCCAGCAGCTCAGGGACAGATATAGAGACCCAGTACTTC,CASSSGTDIETQYF
TRBD2,TRBJ2-2,NA,TRBV5-4,TGTGCCAGCAGCCCTGGATTAGCGGGTATAGGCACCGGGGAGCTGTTTTTT,CASSPGLAGIGTGELFF
NA,TRBJ2-5,NA,TRBV9,TGTGCCAGCAGCGTAGGGTTCCACCTGGGAGAGACCCAGTACTTC,CASSVGFHLGETQYF
NA,TRBJ1-6,once,TRBV28,TGTGCCAGCAGTTTCCTGGACGGCTCCACTTCACCCCTCCACTTT,CASSFLDGSTSPLHF
NA,TRBJ1-5,NA,TRBV2,TGTGCCAGCAGTGAGATTTCAGGGTTGGAACAGCCCCAGCATTTT,CASSEISGLEQPQHF
NA,TRBJ2-2,NA,TRBV5-6,TGTGCCAGCAGCTTGGCTGCAGGGTTTCAGTCCGGGGAGCTGTTTTTT,CASSLAAGFQSGELFF
NA,TRBJ1-1,NA,TRBV9,TGTGCCAGCAGCGTAGGCTACCTCAACACTGAAGCTTTCTTT,CASSVGYLNTEAFF
NA,TRBJ1-1,NA,TRBV9,TGTGCCAGCAGCGTAGAGGGTCCTATGAACACTGAAGCTTTCTTT,CASSVEGPMNTEAFF
NA,TRBJ2-7,NA,TRBV7-9,TGTGCCAGCGTTCCAGGCACATCACCCCTGGTCGAGCAGTACTTC,CASVPGTSPLVEQYF
TRBD2,TRBJ2-3,NA,TRBV6-6,TGTGCCAGCAGTTGGACTAGCGGATACACAGATACGCAGTATTTT,CASSWTSGYTDTQYF
NA,TRBJ1-5,NA,TRBV18,TGTGCCAGCTCAACCGGGAGTACGGGCGTTGGACCCCAGCATTTT,CASSTGSTGVGPQHF
NA,TRBJ2-7,NA,TRBV9,TGTGCCAGCAGCGTAGGGGCACTTCCCTCCTACGAGCAGTACTTC,CASSVGALPSYEQYF
NA,TRBJ2-7,NA,TRBV25-1,TGTGCCAGCAGTGAGGCTAGTCCCTACGAGCAGTACTTC,CASSEASPYEQYF
TRBD2,TRBJ2-2,NA,TRBV6-4,TGTGCCAGCGGGAGGTCTAGCGGTTCTACCGGGGAGCTGTTTTTT,CASGRSSGSTGELFF
TRBD1,TRBJ1-3,many,TRBV6-1,TGTGCCAGCAGTGAAGGGACAGGGGGCGGAAACACCATATATTTT,CASSEGTGGGNTIYF
NA,TRBJ2-7,NA,TRBV5-5,TGTGCCAGCAGCGGGTCGGTAGTTGGGGGGCTGGAGTACTTC,CASSGSVVGGLEYF
NA,TRBJ2-7,NA,TRBV25-1,TGTGCCAGCAGTGGACGGATGTACGAGCAGTACTTC,CASSGRMYEQYF
TRBD2,TRBJ2-7,NA,TRBV10-3,TGTGCCATCAGTGGTGCCCCCGGCGGGAGACTAGCGGGAGGGACCTACGAGCAGTACTTC,CAISGAPGGRLAGGTYEQYF
TRBD2,TRBJ2-2,NA,TRBV4-1,TGCGCCAGCAGCCAAATTATGTTTGAGAGCGGGAGATACGGCACCGGGGAGCTGTTTTTT,CASSQIMFESGRYGTGELFF
NA,TRBJ1-2,NA,TRBV6-5,TGTGCCAGCAGTTCGACAGGCAACTATGGCTACACCTTC,CASSSTGNYGYTF
TRBD2,TRBJ2-7,NA,TRBV6-1,TGTGCCAGCAGGGAAGGAACGGGAGCGGGAGATATGTGGGAGCAGTACTTC,CASREGTGAGDMWEQYF
NA,TRBJ1-1,NA,TRBV4-1,TGCGCCAGCAGCCAAGACTTGGAGCCGGTCTGGGTCTTT,CASSQDLEPVWVF
NA,TRBJ2-7,NA,TRBV20-1,TGCAGTGCTAGACGGATCTACGAGCAGTACTTC,CSARRIYEQYF
NA,TRBJ2-3,NA,TRBV6-6,TGTGCCAGCAGTTACCCCTCTAGCGCCAGCACAGATACGCAGTATTTT,CASSYPSSASTDTQYF
NA,TRBJ1-2,NA,TRBV29-1,TGCAGCGTTTATAGATTGGATGGCTACACCTTC,CSVYRLDGYTF
NA,TRBJ2-2,NA,TRBV27,TGTGCCAGCAGAAAGCGGGCCAGTCACACCGGGGAGCTGTTTTTT,CASRKRASHTGELFF
NA,TRBJ2-7,NA,TRBV27,TGTGCCAGCAGTTTTGGCGGGGACGTCTCCTACGAGCAGTACTTC,CASSFGGDVSYEQYF
NA,TRBJ1-1,NA,TRBV28,TGTGCCAGCAGTTTAGGGGACGGAAACACTGAAGCTTTCTTT,CASSLGDGNTEAFF
TRBD1,TRBJ2-7,NA,TRBV29-1,TGCAGCGTTGAAGCTAGAGGGACAGGTGACTCCTACGAGCAGTACTTC,CSVEARGTGDSYEQYF
NA,TRBJ2-1,NA,TRBV5-3,TGTGCCAGCAGTGGGGGGAACAATGAGCAGTTCTTC,CASSGGNNEQFF
NA,TRBJ2-1,NA,TRBV25-1,TGTGCCAGCAGTGAATTAGGGGCTGAGCAGTTCTTC,CASSELGAEQFF
TRBD2,TRBJ2-7,NA,TRBV2,TGTGCCAGCAGTGATCAACTAGCGGGAGTCGTCGAGCAGTACTTC,CASSDQLAGVVEQYF
TRBD2,TRBJ2-7,NA,TRBV28,TGTGCCAGCAGTTTACAGTCTAGCGGTAAAAGGGAGCAGTACTTC,CASSLQSSGKREQYF
NA,TRBJ1-2,NA,TRBV5-4,TGTGCCAGCAGCTTTTGGACGGCGTTGAGCTACACCTTC,CASSFWTALSYTF
TRBD1,TRBJ2-7,NA,TRBV7-9,TGTGCCAGCAGCTTAGGGGGACAGGGCTACGAGCAGTACTTC,CASSLGGQGYEQYF
NA,TRBJ2-7,once,TRBV5-1,TGCGCCAGCAGCCTCCCCTCTCAAAGCTCCTACGAGCAGTACTTC,CASSLPSQSSYEQYF
NA,TRBJ2-7,NA,TRBV7-9,TGTGCCAGCAGCCTGGGGGGACGAGACTACGAGCAGTACTTC,CASSLGGRDYEQYF
NA,TRBJ2-1,NA,TRBV5-4,TGTGCCAGCAGTTCCGACAGCGAGCAGTTCTTC,CASSSDSEQFF